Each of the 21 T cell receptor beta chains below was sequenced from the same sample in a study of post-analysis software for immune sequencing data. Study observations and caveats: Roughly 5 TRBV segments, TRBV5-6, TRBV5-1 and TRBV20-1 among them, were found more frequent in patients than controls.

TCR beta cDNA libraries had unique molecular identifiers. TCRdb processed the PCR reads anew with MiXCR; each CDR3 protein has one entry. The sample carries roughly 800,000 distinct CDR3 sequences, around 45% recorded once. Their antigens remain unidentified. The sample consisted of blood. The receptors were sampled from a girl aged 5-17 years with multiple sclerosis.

CDR3 residues: CASRADLNTEAFF. CDR3 coding DNA: TGCGCCAGCAGGGCGGACCTGAACACTGAAGCTTTCTTT. V and J are TRBV5-1 and TRBJ1-1, with D unclear. Germline CDR1 is SGHRS and CDR2 is YFSETQ. This CDR3 has 13 amino acids. Trimming shortened V by 5 bases and J by 0 bases, and 8 bases separated the two germline ends.

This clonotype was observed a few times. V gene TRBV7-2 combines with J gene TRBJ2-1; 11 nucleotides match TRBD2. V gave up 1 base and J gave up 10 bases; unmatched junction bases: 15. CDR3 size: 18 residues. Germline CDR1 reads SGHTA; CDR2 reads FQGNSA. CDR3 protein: CASSLGFLAGGRNEEQFF. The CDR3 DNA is TGTGCCAGCAGCTTAGGGTTTCTAGCGGGAGGAAGGAATGAGGAGCAGTTCTTC. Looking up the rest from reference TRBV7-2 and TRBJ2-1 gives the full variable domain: GAGVSQSPSNKVTEKGKDVELRCDPISGHTALYWYRQSLGQGLEFLIYFQGNSAPDKSGLPSDRFSAERTGGSVSTLTIQRTQQEDSAVYLCASSLGFLAGGRNEEQFFGPGTRLTVL.

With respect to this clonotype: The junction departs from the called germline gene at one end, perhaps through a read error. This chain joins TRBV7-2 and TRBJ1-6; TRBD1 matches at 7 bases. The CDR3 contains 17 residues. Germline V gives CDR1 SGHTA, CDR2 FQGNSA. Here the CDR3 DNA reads TGTGCCAGCAGCCCATCGAGAGGGGGCGCCTATAATTCACCCCTCCATTTT. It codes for CASSPSRGGAYNSPLHF.

The CDR3 bases are TGTGCCAGCAGTGAAACCCCGGGACAGGGGAACAATGAGCAGTTCTTC. Its protein product is CASSETPGQGNNEQFF. This chain uses TRBV6-1 with TRBJ2-1, with 10 bases matching TRBD1. The CDR3 loop spans 16 amino acids. With V trimmed by 2 bases and J by 5 bases, 6 bases remained unmatched. Germline loops: CDR1 MNHNS, CDR2 SASEGT.

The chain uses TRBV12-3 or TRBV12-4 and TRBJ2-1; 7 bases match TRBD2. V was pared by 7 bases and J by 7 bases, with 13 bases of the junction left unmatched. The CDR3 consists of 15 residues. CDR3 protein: CASTRGAGVVNEQFF. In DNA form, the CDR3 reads TGTGCCAGCACCCGTGGTGCGGGAGTCGTTAATGAGCAGTTCTTC.

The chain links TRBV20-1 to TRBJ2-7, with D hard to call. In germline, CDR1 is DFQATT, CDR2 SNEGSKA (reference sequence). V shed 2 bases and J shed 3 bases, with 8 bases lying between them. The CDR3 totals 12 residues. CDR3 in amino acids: CSARSPIYEQYF. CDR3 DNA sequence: TGCAGTGCTAGAAGCCCCATCTACGAGCAGTACTTC.

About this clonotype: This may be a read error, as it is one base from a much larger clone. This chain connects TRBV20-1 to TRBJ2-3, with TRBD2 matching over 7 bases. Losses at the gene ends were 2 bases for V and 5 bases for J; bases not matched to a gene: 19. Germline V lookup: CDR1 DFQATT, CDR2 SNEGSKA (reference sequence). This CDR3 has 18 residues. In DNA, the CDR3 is TGCAGTGCTAGAATCTTGTCCCCAGTGGGAGGGCCTCAAGATACGCAGTATTTT. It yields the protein CSARILSPVGGPQDTQYF.

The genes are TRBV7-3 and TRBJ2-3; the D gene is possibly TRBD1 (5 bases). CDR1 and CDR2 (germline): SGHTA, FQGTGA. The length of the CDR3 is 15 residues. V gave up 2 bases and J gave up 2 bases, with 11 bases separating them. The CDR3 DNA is TGTGCCAGCAGCTTACAGGGTTACGACACAGATACGCAGTATTTT. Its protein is CASSLQGYDTDTQYF.

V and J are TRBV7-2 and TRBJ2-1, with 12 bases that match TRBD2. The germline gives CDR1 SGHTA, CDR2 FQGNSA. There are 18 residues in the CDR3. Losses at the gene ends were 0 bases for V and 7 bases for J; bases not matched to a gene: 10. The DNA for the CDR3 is TGTGCCAGCAGCTTAGCAAGAAATTGGCTAGCGGGGGGGAATGAGCAGTTCTTC. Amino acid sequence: CASSLARNWLAGGNEQFF. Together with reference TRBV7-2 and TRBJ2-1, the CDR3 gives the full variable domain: GAGVSQSPSNKVTEKGKDVELRCDPISGHTALYWYRQSLGQGLEFLIYFQGNSAPDKSGLPSDRFSAERTGGSVSTLTIQRTQQEDSAVYLCASSLARNWLAGGNEQFFGPGTRLTVL.

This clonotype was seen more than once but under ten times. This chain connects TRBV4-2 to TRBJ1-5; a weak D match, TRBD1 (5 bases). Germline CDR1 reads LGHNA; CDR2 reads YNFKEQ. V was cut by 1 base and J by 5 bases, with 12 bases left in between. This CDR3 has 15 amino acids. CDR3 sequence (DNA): TGTGCCAGCAGCCAAGCTACAGGTAAAGATCAGCCCCAGCATTTT. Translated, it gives CASSQATGKDQPQHF.

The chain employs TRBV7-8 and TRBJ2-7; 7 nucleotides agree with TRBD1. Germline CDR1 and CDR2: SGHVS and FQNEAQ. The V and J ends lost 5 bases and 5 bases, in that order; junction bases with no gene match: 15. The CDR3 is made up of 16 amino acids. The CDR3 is CASSPPVTGDLDEQYF. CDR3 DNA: TGTGCCAGCAGCCCGCCCGTTACAGGGGATCTCGACGAGCAGTACTTC.

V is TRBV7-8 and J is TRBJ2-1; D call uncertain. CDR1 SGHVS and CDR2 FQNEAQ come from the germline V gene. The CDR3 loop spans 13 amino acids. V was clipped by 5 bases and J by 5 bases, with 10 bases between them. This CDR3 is CASSPDVNNEQFF. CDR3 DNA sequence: TGTGCCAGCAGCCCTGATGTAAACAATGAGCAGTTCTTC.

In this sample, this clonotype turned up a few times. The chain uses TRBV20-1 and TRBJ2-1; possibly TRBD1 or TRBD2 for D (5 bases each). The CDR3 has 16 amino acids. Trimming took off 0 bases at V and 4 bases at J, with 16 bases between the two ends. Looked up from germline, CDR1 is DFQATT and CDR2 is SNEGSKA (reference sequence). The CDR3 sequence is CSARDGSRDPYNEQFF. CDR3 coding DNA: TGCAGTGCTAGAGACGGATCACGGGACCCTTACAATGAGCAGTTCTTC.

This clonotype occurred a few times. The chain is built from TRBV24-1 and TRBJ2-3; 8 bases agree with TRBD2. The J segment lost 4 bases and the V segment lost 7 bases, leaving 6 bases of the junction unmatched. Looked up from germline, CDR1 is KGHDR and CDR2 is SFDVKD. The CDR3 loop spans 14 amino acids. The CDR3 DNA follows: TGTGCCACCAGAGCGGGAGTAGGCCCAGATACGCAGTATTTT. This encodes CATRAGVGPDTQYF.

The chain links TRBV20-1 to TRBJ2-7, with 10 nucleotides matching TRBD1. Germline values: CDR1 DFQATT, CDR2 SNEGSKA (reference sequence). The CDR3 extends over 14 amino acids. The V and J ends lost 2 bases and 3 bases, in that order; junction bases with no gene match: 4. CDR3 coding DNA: TGCAGTGCTAGAAATGACAGGGGGCTCTACGAGCAGTACTTC. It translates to CSARNDRGLYEQYF.

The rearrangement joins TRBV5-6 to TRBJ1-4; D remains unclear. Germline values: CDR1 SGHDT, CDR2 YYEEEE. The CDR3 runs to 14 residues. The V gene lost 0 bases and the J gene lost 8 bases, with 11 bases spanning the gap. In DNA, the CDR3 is TGTGCCAGCAGCTTGGAGTCGAAAGGGGAAAAACTGTTTTTT. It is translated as CASSLESKGEKLFF.

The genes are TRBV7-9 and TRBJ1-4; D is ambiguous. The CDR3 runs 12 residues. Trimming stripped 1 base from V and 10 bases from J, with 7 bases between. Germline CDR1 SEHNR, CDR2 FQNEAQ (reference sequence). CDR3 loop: CASSLESLKLFF. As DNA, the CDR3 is TGTGCCAGCAGCTTAGAGAGCCTAAAACTGTTTTTT.

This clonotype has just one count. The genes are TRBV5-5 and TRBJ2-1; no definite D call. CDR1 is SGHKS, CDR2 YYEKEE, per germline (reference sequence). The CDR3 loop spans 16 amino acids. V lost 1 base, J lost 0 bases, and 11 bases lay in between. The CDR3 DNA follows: TGTGCCAGCAGCTTGTTCTCCTCCCGCTCCTACAATGAGCAGTTCTTC. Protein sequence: CASSLFSSRSYNEQFF.

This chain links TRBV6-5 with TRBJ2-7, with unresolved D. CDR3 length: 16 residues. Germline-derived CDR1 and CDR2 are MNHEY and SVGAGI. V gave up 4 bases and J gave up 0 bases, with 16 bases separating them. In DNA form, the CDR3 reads TGTGCCAGCAGTTGGGGTCCCGCTCAAAACTCCTACGAGCAGTACTTC. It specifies CASSWGPAQNSYEQYF.

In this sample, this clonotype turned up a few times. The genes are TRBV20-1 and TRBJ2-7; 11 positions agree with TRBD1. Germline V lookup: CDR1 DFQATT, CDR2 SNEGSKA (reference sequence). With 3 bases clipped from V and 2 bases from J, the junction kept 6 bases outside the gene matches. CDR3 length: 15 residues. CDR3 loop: CSASGTGGLPYEQYF. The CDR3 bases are TGCAGTGCTAGCGGGACAGGGGGTCTTCCCTACGAGCAGTACTTC.

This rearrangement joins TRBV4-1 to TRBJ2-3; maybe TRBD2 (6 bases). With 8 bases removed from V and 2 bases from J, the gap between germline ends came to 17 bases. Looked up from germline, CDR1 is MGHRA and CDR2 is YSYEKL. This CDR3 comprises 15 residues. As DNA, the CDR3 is TGCGCCAGCGCTCAACGGAGGGGCACCACAGATACGCAGTATTTT. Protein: CASAQRRGTTDTQYF.